This is a list of T cell receptor beta chains from one sample in a study of blood T cell repertoires in COVID-19. The assay was immunoSEQ multiplex PCR, and TCRdb's table has in-frame clones only and misses some. Among approximately 220,000 clones listed, around 84% were seen once. The material sequenced was peripheral blood. The receptors were sampled from an older woman who had recovered from COVID-19. The CDR3 runs from the conserved cysteine through the conserved F or W. The order of the fields is J gene, V gene, D gene, clone size, CDR3 DNA, CDR3 protein. A D gene is named only where the DNA matches it firmly. Only part of the rows carry a size: once, few, many, or a class if the clone is expanded.

>TRBJ2-2|TRBV19|TRBD1|.
TGTGCCAGTAGCGGGACAGGGGCTACGAACACCGGGGAGCTGTTTTTT
CASSGTGATNTGELFF
>TRBJ1-2|TRBV3-1/TRBV3-2|.|.
TGTGCCAGCAGCCAAGATCGAGGAGCCTATGGCTACACCTTC
CASSQDRGAYGYTF
>TRBJ1-2|TRBV24-1|.|.
TGTGCCACCACCGGGAAAAATGGCTACACCTTC
CATTGKNGYTF
>TRBJ2-7|TRBV23-1|.|.
TGCGCCAGCAGTCAATTCTACAGAGCCTACGAGCAGTACTTC
CASSQFYRAYEQYF
>TRBJ1-5|TRBV27|.|.
TGTGCCAGCAGTTTAGGCGGGGAGCAGCCCCAGCATTTT
CASSLGGEQPQHF
>TRBJ1-6|TRBV9|.|.
TGTGCCAGCAGCGTAGCTACGGTTGACAATCGCCTCCACTTT
CASSVATVDNRLHF
>TRBJ1-5|TRBV2|.|many
TGTGCCAGCAGTGTTCCAGCGAGCAATCAGCCCCAGCATTTT
CASSVPASNQPQHF
>TRBJ2-7|TRBV5-1|TRBD1|once
TGCGCCAGCAGCTTACCTCGACAGGGGCTTACCTACGAGCAGTACTTC
CASSLPRQGLTYEQYF
>TRBJ1-1|TRBV6-5|.|.
TGTGCCAGCAGCTCAGGACTTATGAACACTGAAGCTTTCTTT
CASSSGLMNTEAFF
>TRBJ2-7|TRBV5-1|.|.
TGCGCCAGCAGCCCGGGGGGCTACTCCTACGAGCAGTACTTC
CASSPGGYSYEQYF
>TRBJ2-1|TRBV5-5|.|.
TGTGCCAGCCGACAGGAGATAAATGAGCAGTTCTTC
CASRQEINEQFF
>TRBJ2-1|TRBV3-1/TRBV3-2|.|.
TGTGCCAGCAGCCAACGGGGTTTAAGATCCTACAATGAGCAGTTCTTC
CASSQRGLRSYNEQFF
>TRBJ2-5|TRBV10-1|TRBD1|once
TGCGCCAGCAGTGAGCACAGGGGGAGATCAGAAGAGACCCAGTACTTC
CASSEHRGRSEETQYF
>TRBJ1-2|TRBV14|.|.
TGTGCCAGCAGCCAGTACAGTTATGGCTACACCTTC
CASSQYSYGYTF
>TRBJ1-4|TRBV7-8|TRBD1|.
TGTGCCAGCAGCAAGGGGACAGCGTCAGTCGAAAAACTGTTTTTT
CASSKGTASVEKLFF
>TRBJ1-1|TRBV19|TRBD1|.
TGTGCCAGTAGGGACCGGGACAGGGGGCGGGACACTGAAGCTTTCTTT
CASRDRDRGRDTEAFF
>TRBJ1-5|TRBV30|.|.
TGTGCCTGGGATACAGGTTTCGATCAGCCCCAGCATTTT
CAWDTGFDQPQHF
>TRBJ1-1|TRBV2|.|.
TGTGCCAGCAGTGACGTCGAAGCTTTCTTT
CASSDVEAFF
>TRBJ2-1|TRBV7-3|TRBD2|once
TGTGCCAGCAGCTTAACAGGGACTAGAACTAATGAGCAGTTCTTC
CASSLTGTRTNEQFF
>TRBJ2-4|TRBV6-1|.|.
TGTGCCAGCAGTGATTTAGAGATAGCCAAAAACATTCAGTACTTC
CASSDLEIAKNIQYF
>TRBJ1-2|TRBV11-2|TRBD1|.
TGTGCCAGCAGCTTGGGACAGCGCTATGGCTACACCTTC
CASSLGQRYGYTF
>TRBJ1-2|TRBV7-3|.|.
TGTGCCAGCAGCTTAATGGGGAGGGATGGCTACACCTTC
CASSLMGRDGYTF
>TRBJ2-7|TRBV10-3|TRBD1|.
TGTGCCAACGCAAGTGGGCGACAGGGAGTCCGGGACGAGCAGTACTTC
CANASGRQGVRDEQYF
>TRBJ1-5|TRBV10-2|TRBD1|.
TGCGCCAGCAGTCGCGACAGGGGGATGCGAAGCAATCAGCCCCAGCATTTT
CASSRDRGMRSNQPQHF
>TRBJ1-2|TRBV30|.|.
TGTGCCTGGGAATCACCAGGGCGCTTCTATGGCTACACCTTC
CAWESPGRFYGYTF
>TRBJ2-3|TRBV11-1|TRBD1|few
TGTGCCAGCGGCCGGGACAGGAGTTATACGCAGTATTTT
CASGRDRSYTQYF
>TRBJ2-7|TRBV5-1|.|.
TGCGCCAGCAGCTTGCGAGACAGAGGTTCCTACGAGCAGTACTTC
CASSLRDRGSYEQYF
>TRBJ2-2|TRBV7-9|.|.
TGTGCCAGCAGTCCTCTAGCCGGGGAGCTGTTTTTT
CASSPLAGELFF
>TRBJ1-3|TRBV5-5|TRBD1|once
TGTGCCAGCAGCTTGGTGGGACAGGGAAACACCATATATTTT
CASSLVGQGNTIYF
>TRBJ2-7|TRBV19|TRBD2|once
TGTGCCAGTAGTATCGGGACTAGCGGGGGGCGATACGAGCAGTACTTC
CASSIGTSGGRYEQYF
>TRBJ1-5|TRBV7-2|.|.
TGTGCCAGCAGCTTAAGGTGGAGTAGCAATCAGCCCCAGCATTTT
CASSLRWSSNQPQHF
>TRBJ2-3|TRBV24-1|TRBD1|.
TGTGCCACCAGTGAGTCCGGGACAGGGAACACAGATACGCAGTATTTT
CATSESGTGNTDTQYF
>TRBJ1-1|TRBV19|.|.
TGTGCCAGTACCGACAGTTTGAACACTGAAGCTTTCTTT
CASTDSLNTEAFF
>TRBJ2-7|TRBV5-1|.|.
TGCGCCAGCAGCGCCGACTTGGCCTACGAGCAGTACTTC
CASSADLAYEQYF
>TRBJ2-7|TRBV7-2|TRBD1|.
TGTGCCAGCAGCTACGGACAGGAACGTACCTACGAGCAGTACTTC
CASSYGQERTYEQYF
>TRBJ1-3|TRBV7-9|.|.
TGTGCCAGCCGAGGGAACTCTGGAAACACCATATATTTT
CASRGNSGNTIYF
>TRBJ1-2|TRBV7-2|TRBD1|.
TGTGCCAGCAGCCCGGGGGACAGGTTAAGCTATGGCTACACCTTC
CASSPGDRLSYGYTF
>TRBJ1-1|TRBV30|.|.
TGTGCCTGGAGCCAAGGAGAGGGTGAAGCTTTCTTT
CAWSQGEGEAFF
>TRBJ2-1|TRBV18|TRBD1|once
TGTGCCAGCTCACCCGGCGGACAGGTGGAAGAGCAGTTCTTC
CASSPGGQVEEQFF
>TRBJ1-1|TRBV5-5|TRBD1|.
TGTGCCAGCAGCCCGTACGACAGGGGAGGCGGGAACACTGAAGCTTTCTTT
CASSPYDRGGGNTEAFF
>TRBJ2-1|TRBV13|TRBD2|once
TGTGCCAGCAGCTTTAGCGGGGAAGATGAGCAGTTCTTC
CASSFSGEDEQFF
>TRBJ1-1|TRBV21-1|.|.
TGTGCCAGCAGCATTCCCAATAGCGTCGACACTGAAGCTTTCTTT
CASSIPNSVDTEAFF
>TRBJ2-3|TRBV2|.|.
TGTGCCAGCAGTGTACCGACGTTTGGAGGGGAATGGACAGATACGCAGTATTTT
CASSVPTFGGEWTDTQYF
>TRBJ1-1|TRBV10-1|.|.
TGCGCCAGCAGTGATACGGTCAGGGGTGGGCATGAAGCTTTCTTT
CASSDTVRGGHEAFF
>TRBJ2-1|TRBV5-1|.|.
TGCGCCAGCAGCGGGGGGACTGCGCCGTACAATGAGCAGTTCTTC
CASSGGTAPYNEQFF
>TRBJ2-7|TRBV12-3/TRBV12-4|.|.
TGTGCCAGCACCACGAGAGGCTACGAGCAGTACTTC
CASTTRGYEQYF